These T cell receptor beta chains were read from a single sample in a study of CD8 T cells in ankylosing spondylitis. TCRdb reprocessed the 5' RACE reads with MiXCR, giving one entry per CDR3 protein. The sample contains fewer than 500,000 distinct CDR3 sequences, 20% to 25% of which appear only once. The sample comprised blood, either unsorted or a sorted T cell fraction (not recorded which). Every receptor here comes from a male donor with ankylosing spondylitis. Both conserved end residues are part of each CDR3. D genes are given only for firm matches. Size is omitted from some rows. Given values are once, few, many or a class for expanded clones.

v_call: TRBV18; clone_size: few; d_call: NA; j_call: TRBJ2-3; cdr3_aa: CASSPGRSSTDTQYF; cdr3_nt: TGTGCCAGCTCACCGGGCAGGAGCAGCACAGATACGCAGTATTTT
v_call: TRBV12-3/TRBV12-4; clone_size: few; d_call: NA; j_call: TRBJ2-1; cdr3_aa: CASIVGWGTYNEQFF; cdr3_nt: TGTGCCAGCATCGTGGGGTGGGGGACCTACAATGAGCAGTTCTTC
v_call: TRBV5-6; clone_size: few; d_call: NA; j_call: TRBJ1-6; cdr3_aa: CASSGGSYNSPLHF; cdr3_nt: TGTGCCAGCAGCGGGGGCTCCTATAATTCACCCCTCCACTTT
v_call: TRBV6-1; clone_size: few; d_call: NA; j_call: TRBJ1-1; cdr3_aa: CASSRDKNTEAFF; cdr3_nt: TGTGCCAGCAGTCGAGACAAGAACACTGAAGCTTTCTTT
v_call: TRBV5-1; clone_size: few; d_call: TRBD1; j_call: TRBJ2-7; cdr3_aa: CASSQGSDRGRYF; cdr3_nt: TGCGCCAGCAGCCAAGGATCTGACAGGGGAAGGTACTTC
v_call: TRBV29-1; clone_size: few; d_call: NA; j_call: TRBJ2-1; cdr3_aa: CSSRDGVVNEQFF; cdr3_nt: TGCAGCAGCCGGGACGGGGTAGTGAATGAGCAGTTCTTC
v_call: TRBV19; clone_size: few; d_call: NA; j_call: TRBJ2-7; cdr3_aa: CASSKDVNYEQYF; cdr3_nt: TGTGCCAGTAGCAAAGACGTTAATTACGAGCAGTACTTC
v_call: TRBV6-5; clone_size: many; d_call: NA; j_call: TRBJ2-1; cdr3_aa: CASSPPLF; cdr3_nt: TGTGCCAGCAGCCCTCCCCTCTTC
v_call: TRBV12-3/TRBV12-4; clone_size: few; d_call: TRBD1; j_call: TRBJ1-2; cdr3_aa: CASNRGQGDGYTF; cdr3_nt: TGTGCCAGCAACCGGGGACAGGGAGATGGCTACACCTTC
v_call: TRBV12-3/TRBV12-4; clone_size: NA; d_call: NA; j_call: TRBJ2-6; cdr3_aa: CASSLHVSGANVLTF; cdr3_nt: TGTGCCAGCAGTTTACATGTCTCTGGGGCCAACGTCCTGACTTTC
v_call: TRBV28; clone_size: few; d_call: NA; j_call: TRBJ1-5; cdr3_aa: CASSLPQTGDQPQHF; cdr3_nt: TGTGCCAGCAGTCTCCCGCAAACCGGAGATCAGCCCCAGCATTTT
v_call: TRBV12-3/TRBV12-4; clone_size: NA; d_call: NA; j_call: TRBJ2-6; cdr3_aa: CACSRGGTGTLLGANVLTF; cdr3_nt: TGTGCCTGCTCCCGGGGGGGGACAGGGACACTTTTAGGGGCCAACGTCCTGACTTTC
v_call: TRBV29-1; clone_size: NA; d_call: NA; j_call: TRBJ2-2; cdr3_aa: CSVDFLGAGELFF; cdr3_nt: TGCAGCGTTGATTTTCTAGGGGCCGGGGAGCTGTTTTTT
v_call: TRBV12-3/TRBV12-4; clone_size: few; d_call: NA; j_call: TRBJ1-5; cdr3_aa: CASSPTGTLYSNQPQHF; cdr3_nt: TGTGCCAGCAGTCCAACCGGGACTCTTTATAGCAATCAGCCCCAGCATTTT
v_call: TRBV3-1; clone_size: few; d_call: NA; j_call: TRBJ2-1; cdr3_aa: CASSQEWGDEQFF; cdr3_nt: TGTGCCAGCAGCCAAGAATGGGGGGATGAGCAGTTCTTC
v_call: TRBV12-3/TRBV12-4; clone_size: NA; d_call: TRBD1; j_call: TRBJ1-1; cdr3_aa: CASSLAWTGGQDTEAFF; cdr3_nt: TGTGCCAGCAGTTTAGCGTGGACAGGGGGTCAAGACACTGAAGCTTTCTTT
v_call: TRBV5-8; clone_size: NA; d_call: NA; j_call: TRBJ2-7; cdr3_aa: CASSFPPTSGTPYEQYF; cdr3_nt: TGTGCCAGCAGCTTTCCCCCGACTAGTGGTACTCCCTACGAGCAGTACTTC
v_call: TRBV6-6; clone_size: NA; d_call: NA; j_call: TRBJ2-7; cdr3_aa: CASSEGPYEQYF; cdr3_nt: TGTGCCAGCAGCGAGGGGCCCTACGAGCAGTACTTC
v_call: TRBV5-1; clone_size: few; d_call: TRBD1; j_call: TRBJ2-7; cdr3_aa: CASSPIQGLGEQYF; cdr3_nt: TGCGCCAGCAGCCCTATACAGGGGTTGGGCGAGCAGTACTTC
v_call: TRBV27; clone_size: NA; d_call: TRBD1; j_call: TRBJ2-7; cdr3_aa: CASSPRDRFLSSYEQYF; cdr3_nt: TGTGCCAGCAGTCCACGGGACAGATTCCTGAGCTCCTACGAGCAGTACTTC
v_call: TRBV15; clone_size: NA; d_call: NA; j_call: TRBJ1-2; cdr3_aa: CATSRSTGIFGYTF; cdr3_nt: TGTGCCACCAGCAGGAGCACAGGGATCTTTGGCTACACCTTC
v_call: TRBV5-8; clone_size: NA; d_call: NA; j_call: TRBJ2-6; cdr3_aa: CASRFSGANVLTF; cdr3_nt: TGTGCCAGCAGATTTTCTGGGGCCAACGTCCTGACTTTC
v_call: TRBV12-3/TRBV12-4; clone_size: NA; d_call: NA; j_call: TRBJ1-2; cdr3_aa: CASSLALGEGYGYTF; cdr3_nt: TGTGCCAGCAGTTTAGCGCTCGGTGAGGGCTATGGCTACACCTTC
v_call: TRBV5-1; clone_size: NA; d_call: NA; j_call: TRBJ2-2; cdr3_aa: CASRPYNTGELFF; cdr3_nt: TGCGCCAGCAGGCCCTATAACACCGGGGAGCTGTTTTTT
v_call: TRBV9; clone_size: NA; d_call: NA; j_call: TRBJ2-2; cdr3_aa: CASSSRTFTGELFF; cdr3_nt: TGTGCCAGCAGCTCCCGGACTTTTACCGGGGAGCTGTTTTTT
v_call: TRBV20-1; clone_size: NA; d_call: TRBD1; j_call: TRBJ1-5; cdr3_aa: CSARDPGQGGNQPQHF; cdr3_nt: TGCAGTGCTAGAGACCCCGGACAGGGAGGTAATCAGCCCCAGCATTTT
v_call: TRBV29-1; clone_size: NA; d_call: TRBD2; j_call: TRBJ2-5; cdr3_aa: CSVVVSGSVETQYF; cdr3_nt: TGCAGCGTTGTGGTTAGCGGGAGTGTGGAGACCCAGTACTTC
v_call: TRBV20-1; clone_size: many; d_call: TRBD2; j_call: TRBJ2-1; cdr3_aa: CSPRGYREGEQFF; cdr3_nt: TGCAGTCCCAGAGGGTACCGGGAGGGTGAGCAGTTCTTC
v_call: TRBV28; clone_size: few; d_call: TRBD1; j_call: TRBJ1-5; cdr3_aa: CASGDRVNQPQHF; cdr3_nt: TGTGCCAGCGGGGACAGGGTGAATCAGCCCCAGCATTTT
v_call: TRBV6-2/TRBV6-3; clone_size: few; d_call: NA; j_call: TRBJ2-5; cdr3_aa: CASSYSTGYWEETQYF; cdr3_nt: TGTGCCAGCAGTTACTCGACGGGATACTGGGAAGAGACCCAGTACTTC
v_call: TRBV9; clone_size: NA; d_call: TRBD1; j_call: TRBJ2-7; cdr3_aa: CASSVAGQGASHEQYF; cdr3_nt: TGTGCCAGCAGCGTAGCCGGACAGGGGGCGTCCCACGAGCAGTACTTC
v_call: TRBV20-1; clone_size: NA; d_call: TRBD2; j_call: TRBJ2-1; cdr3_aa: CSAPGLAEDNEQFF; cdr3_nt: TGCAGTGCCCCGGGACTAGCGGAGGACAATGAGCAGTTCTTC
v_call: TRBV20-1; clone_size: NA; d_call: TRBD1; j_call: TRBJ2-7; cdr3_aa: CSARDRGTYEQYF; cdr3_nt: TGCAGTGCCAGGGACAGGGGAACCTACGAGCAGTACTTC
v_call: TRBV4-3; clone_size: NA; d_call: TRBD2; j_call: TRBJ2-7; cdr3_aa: CASSHRTPTSGTLYEQYF; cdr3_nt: TGCGCCAGCAGCCACCGAACCCCGACTAGCGGGACTCTCTACGAGCAGTACTTC
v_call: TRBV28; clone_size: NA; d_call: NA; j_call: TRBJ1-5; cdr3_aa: CASSLRGGVPLAQHF; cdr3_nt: TGTGCCAGCAGTTTACGTGGTGGGGTGCCTTTAGCCCAGCATTTT
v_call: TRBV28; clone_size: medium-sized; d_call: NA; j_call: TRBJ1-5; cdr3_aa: CASSFEVQPQHF; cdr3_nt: TGTGCCAGCAGTTTTGAGGTTCAGCCCCAGCATTTT
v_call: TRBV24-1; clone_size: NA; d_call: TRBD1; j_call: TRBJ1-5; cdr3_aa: CATSDPGQGNQPQHF; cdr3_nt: TGTGCCACCAGTGATCCGGGACAGGGCAATCAGCCCCAGCATTTT
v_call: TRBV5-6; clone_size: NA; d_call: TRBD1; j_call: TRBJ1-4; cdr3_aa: CASSAVGQGQYEKLFF; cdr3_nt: TGTGCCAGCAGCGCGGTGGGACAGGGTCAATACGAAAAACTGTTTTTT
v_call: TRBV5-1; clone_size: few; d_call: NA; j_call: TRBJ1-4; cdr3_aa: CASSLDSPGDEKLFF; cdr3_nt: TGCGCCAGCAGCTTGGACAGCCCCGGGGATGAAAAACTGTTTTTT
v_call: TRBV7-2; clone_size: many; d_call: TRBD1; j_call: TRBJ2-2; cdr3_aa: CASSLMGQGNTGELFF; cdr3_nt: TGTGCCAGCAGCTTAATGGGACAGGGGAACACCGGGGAGCTGTTTTTT
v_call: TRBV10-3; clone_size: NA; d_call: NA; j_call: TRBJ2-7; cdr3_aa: CASNDILDPSSYEQYF; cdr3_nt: TGTGCCTCAAACGACATTCTAGACCCGAGCTCCTACGAGCAGTACTTC
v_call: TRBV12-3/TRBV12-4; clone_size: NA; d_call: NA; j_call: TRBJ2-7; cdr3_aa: CASSRRRSGGGYEQYF; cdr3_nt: TGTGCCAGCAGCCGTCGCAGGAGCGGAGGGGGGTACGAGCAGTACTTC
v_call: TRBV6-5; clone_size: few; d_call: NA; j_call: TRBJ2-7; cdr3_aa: CASSYSRESAHYEQYF; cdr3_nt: TGTGCCAGCAGTTACTCTCGCGAATCCGCGCACTACGAGCAGTACTTC
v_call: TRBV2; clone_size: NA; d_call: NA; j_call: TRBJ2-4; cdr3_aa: CASTRSPGDENIQYF; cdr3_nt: TGTGCCAGCACCCGCTCGCCGGGGGATGAAAACATTCAGTACTTC
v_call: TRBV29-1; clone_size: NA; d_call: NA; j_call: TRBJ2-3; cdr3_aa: CSVEPGAGTDTQYF; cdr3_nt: TGCAGCGTTGAACCAGGGGCGGGCACAGATACGCAGTATTTT
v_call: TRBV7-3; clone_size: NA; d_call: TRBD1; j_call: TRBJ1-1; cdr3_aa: CASSLGTGGVTEAFF; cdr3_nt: TGTGCCAGCAGCTTAGGGACAGGGGGAGTGACTGAAGCTTTCTTT
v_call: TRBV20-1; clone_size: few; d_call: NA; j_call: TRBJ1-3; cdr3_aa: CSALRDGGNTIYF; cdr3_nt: TGCAGCGCCTTAAGGGATGGGGGAAACACCATATATTTT
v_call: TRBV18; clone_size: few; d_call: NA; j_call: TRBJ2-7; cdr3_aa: CASSPRENEQYF; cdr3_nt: TGTGCCAGCTCACCAAGGGAAAACGAGCAGTACTTC
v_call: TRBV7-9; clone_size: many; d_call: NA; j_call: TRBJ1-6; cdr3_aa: CASSLQGYSPLHF; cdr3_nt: TGTGCCAGCAGCTTACAGGGGTATTCACCCCTCCACTTT
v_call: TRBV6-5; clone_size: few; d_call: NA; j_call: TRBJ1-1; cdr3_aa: CASSYGPILPEAFF; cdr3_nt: TGTGCCAGCAGTTACGGGCCGATTCTTCCTGAAGCTTTCTTT
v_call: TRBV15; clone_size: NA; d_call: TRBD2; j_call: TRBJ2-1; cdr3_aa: CATSSPLGLAIQNEQFF; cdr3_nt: TGTGCCACCAGCAGTCCCTTGGGACTAGCGATCCAGAATGAGCAGTTCTTC
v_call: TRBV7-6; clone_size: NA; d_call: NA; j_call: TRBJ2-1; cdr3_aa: CASSLGSGERFF; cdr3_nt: TGTGCCAGCAGCTTAGGTAGTGGGGAACGGTTCTTC
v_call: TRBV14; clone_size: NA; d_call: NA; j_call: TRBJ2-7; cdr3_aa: CASSLFPGEQYF; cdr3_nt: TGTGCCAGCAGCCTCTTCCCGGGCGAGCAGTACTTC